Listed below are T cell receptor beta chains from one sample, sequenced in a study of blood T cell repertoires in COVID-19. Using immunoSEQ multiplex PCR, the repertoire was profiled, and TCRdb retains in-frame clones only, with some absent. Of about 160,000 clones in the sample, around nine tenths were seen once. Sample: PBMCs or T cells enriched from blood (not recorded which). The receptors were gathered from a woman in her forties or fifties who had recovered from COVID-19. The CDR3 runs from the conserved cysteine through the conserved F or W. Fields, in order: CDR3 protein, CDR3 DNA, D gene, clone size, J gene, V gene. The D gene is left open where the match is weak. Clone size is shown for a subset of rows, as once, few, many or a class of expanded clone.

CASSYRWGDNQPQHF | TGTGCCAGCAGTTACAGGTGGGGGGACAATCAGCCCCAGCATTTT | - | - | TRBJ1-5 | TRBV6-2/TRBV6-3
CASSSPGQGYNEQFF | TGCGCCAGCAGCTCGCCGGGACAGGGCTACAATGAGCAGTTCTTC | TRBD1 | once | TRBJ2-1 | TRBV5-1
CASSLGDRVEGYTF | TGTGCCAGCAGCTTGGGAGACAGGGTGGAAGGCTACACCTTC | TRBD1 | - | TRBJ1-2 | TRBV7-2
CASSSAGNSNQPQHF | TGTGCCAGCAGTTCCGCAGGGAATAGCAATCAGCCCCAGCATTTT | - | - | TRBJ1-5 | TRBV6-5
CASSSRTGGYSPLHF | TGTGCCAGCAGTTCGCGGACAGGGGGCTACTCACCCCTCCACTTT | TRBD1 | - | TRBJ1-6 | TRBV11-3
CASSQVPLAGYNEQFF | TGTGCCAGCAGCCAAGTCCCCCTAGCGGGGTACAATGAGCAGTTCTTC | TRBD2 | - | TRBJ2-1 | TRBV4-2
CASSLLARGSNQPQHF | TGTGCCAGCAGCTTGCTAGCCAGGGGGAGCAATCAGCCCCAGCATTTT | TRBD1 | - | TRBJ1-5 | TRBV7-2
CATSRGQGRYNEQFF | TGTGCCACCAGCAGAGGACAGGGGCGTTACAATGAGCAGTTCTTC | TRBD1 | - | TRBJ2-1 | TRBV15
CASRLGARSEQFF | TGCGCCAGCCGACTTGGGGCGAGGAGTGAGCAGTTCTTC | - | - | TRBJ2-1 | TRBV10-2
CASSLGQGVDTIYF | TGTGCCAGCAGCTTAGGGCAGGGGGTGGACACCATATATTTT | TRBD1 | - | TRBJ1-3 | TRBV7-8
CATSRDTGDGRSSPLHF | TGTGCCACCAGCAGGGATACAGGCGACGGGCGTAGTTCACCCCTCCACTTT | - | once | TRBJ1-6 | TRBV15
CASSLQGGKNTEAFF | TGCGCCAGCAGCTTACAGGGGGGTAAGAACACTGAAGCTTTCTTT | TRBD1 | - | TRBJ1-1 | TRBV5-1
CASSLRSRETQYF | TGTGCCAGCAGCTTAAGATCCCGGGAGACCCAGTACTTC | - | once | TRBJ2-5 | TRBV7-2
CASSYSPTGAGNTIYF | TGTGCCAGCAGTTACTCTCCTACAGGGGCTGGAAACACCATATATTTT | TRBD1 | few | TRBJ1-3 | TRBV6-5
CASSQDPGEPTYGYTF | TGCGCCAGCAGCCAAGATCCCGGGGAGCCTACCTATGGCTACACCTTC | - | - | TRBJ1-2 | TRBV4-3
CASSLTVPYEQYF | TGTGCCAGCAGCCTGACAGTCCCCTACGAGCAGTACTTC | - | - | TRBJ2-7 | TRBV5-5
CAWTRGRDYGYTF | TGTGCCTGGACCAGGGGGCGAGACTATGGCTACACCTTC | TRBD1 | - | TRBJ1-2 | TRBV30
CASSRGGSSYNSPLHF | TGTGCCAGTAGTAGGGGGGGCTCATCCTATAATTCACCCCTCCACTTT | - | - | TRBJ1-6 | TRBV19
CSVEVPGENTEAFF | TGCAGCGTTGAAGTTCCGGGGGAGAACACTGAAGCTTTCTTT | - | - | TRBJ1-1 | TRBV29-1
CASSWAGESYEQYF | TGTGCCAGCAGCTGGGCAGGCGAGAGCTACGAGCAGTACTTC | - | - | TRBJ2-7 | TRBV9
CSVEGTGGYDEQYF | TGCAGCGTTGAAGGGACAGGGGGTTACGACGAGCAGTACTTC | TRBD1 | - | TRBJ2-7 | TRBV29-1
CASSFGQAKNIQYF | TGTGCCAGCAGCTTTGGACAAGCCAAAAACATTCAGTACTTC | - | - | TRBJ2-4 | TRBV7-2
CASRPDRGGGGYTF | TGTGCCAGCAGGCCCGACAGGGGCGGGGGTGGCTACACCTTC | TRBD1 | - | TRBJ1-2 | TRBV6-5
CASSQDWLAGAQLQTQYF | TGCGCCAGCAGCCAAGATTGGCTAGCGGGGGCCCAGTTACAGACCCAGTACTTC | TRBD2 | - | TRBJ2-5 | TRBV4-3
CASSGTGGGRYF | TGTGCCAGCAGTGGAACAGGGGGCGGGCGGTACTTC | TRBD1 | - | TRBJ2-7 | TRBV25-1
CASSLLGVDTEAFF | TGTGCCAGTAGTCTCCTCGGGGTGGACACTGAAGCTTTCTTT | - | - | TRBJ1-1 | TRBV19
CAWSTGPGDSKNTEAFF | TGTGCCTGGAGTACCGGGCCTGGGGACAGTAAGAACACTGAAGCTTTCTTT | TRBD1 | - | TRBJ1-1 | TRBV30
CASSRSRLGGTQYF | TGTGCCAGTAGTAGGTCCCGCCTAGGGGGGACCCAGTACTTC | - | many | TRBJ2-5 | TRBV19
CASSWEGLAGGQETQYF | TGTGCCAGCAGCTGGGAAGGACTAGCGGGGGGGCAAGAGACCCAGTACTTC | TRBD2 | - | TRBJ2-5 | TRBV7-2
CASSLGDSGTANSPLHF | TGTGCCAGCAGCCTGGGCGATTCAGGGACAGCCAATTCACCCCTCCACTTT | TRBD1 | - | TRBJ1-6 | TRBV5-6
CASSQEWPGRGRAGELFF | TGCGCCAGCAGCCAAGAGTGGCCGGGCCGGGGGAGGGCCGGGGAGCTGTTTTTT | TRBD2 | - | TRBJ2-2 | TRBV4-3
CASSIGLAGNDYEQYF | TGCGCCAGCAGCATTGGACTAGCGGGGAATGACTACGAGCAGTACTTC | TRBD2 | - | TRBJ2-7 | TRBV5-1
CASSVGAQGATSPLHF | TGTGCCAGCAGCGTAGGTGCACAGGGGGCAACATCACCCCTCCACTTT | TRBD1 | few | TRBJ1-6 | TRBV9
CASQDAGSYNEQFF | TGTGCCAGCCAGGACGCGGGGTCCTACAATGAGCAGTTCTTC | - | - | TRBJ2-1 | TRBV9
CASSAGLAGATGELFF | TGTGCCAGCAGCGCGGGACTAGCGGGGGCCACCGGGGAGCTGTTTTTT | TRBD2 | - | TRBJ2-2 | TRBV9
CASSRLFPQGSGEKLFF | TGCGCCAGCAGTCGGCTTTTTCCGCAGGGGTCTGGTGAAAAACTGTTTTTT | - | - | TRBJ1-4 | TRBV23-1
CASSEYLLSPLHF | TGTGCCAGCAGTGAATACTTGTTGTCACCCCTCCACTTT | - | - | TRBJ1-6 | TRBV6-1
CASFQGASTEAFF | TGTGCCAGCTTCCAGGGGGCGAGCACTGAAGCTTTCTTT | TRBD1 | few | TRBJ1-1 | TRBV12-3/TRBV12-4
CASSPGLAGGPSSYNEQFF | TGTGCCAGCAGCCCGGGACTAGCGGGGGGGCCCAGCTCCTACAATGAGCAGTTCTTC | TRBD2 | - | TRBJ2-1 | TRBV5-6
CASSRLSANTGELFF | TGTGCCAGTAGTAGACTGTCCGCGAACACCGGGGAGCTGTTTTTT | - | - | TRBJ2-2 | TRBV19
CASSITGLHNEQFF | TGTGCCAGCAGTATAACAGGGCTCCACAATGAGCAGTTCTTC | - | - | TRBJ2-1 | TRBV6-5
CASSSGTASNQPQHF | TGTGCCAGCAGCTCCGGGACAGCGAGCAATCAGCCCCAGCATTTT | TRBD1 | - | TRBJ1-5 | TRBV9
CASSIEAGGLPEQFF | TGTGCCAGTAGTATAGAAGCGGGGGGGCTCCCTGAGCAGTTCTTC | TRBD2 | - | TRBJ2-1 | TRBV19
CASSQAATGGLYTF | TGCGCCAGCAGCCAAGCAGCAACAGGGGGCCTCTACACCTTC | TRBD1 | once | TRBJ1-2 | TRBV4-1
CASSSTSGEARNEQFF | TGTGCCAGCTCATCGACTAGCGGGGAGGCTAGAAATGAGCAGTTCTTC | TRBD2 | - | TRBJ2-1 | TRBV18
CASSATGVGYTF | TGTGCCAGCAGCGCCACAGGGGTGGGCTACACCTTC | TRBD1 | - | TRBJ1-2 | TRBV9
CASGSGQGSNTEAFF | TGTGCTAGTGGTTCCGGACAGGGATCGAACACTGAAGCTTTCTTT | TRBD1 | - | TRBJ1-1 | TRBV12-5
CASDRGGNEKLFF | TGTGCCAGCGACAGGGGGGGAAATGAAAAACTGTTTTTT | TRBD1 | - | TRBJ1-4 | TRBV6-5
CSVKTQGANTEAFF | TGCAGCGTTAAGACGCAGGGGGCGAACACTGAAGCTTTCTTT | TRBD1 | once | TRBJ1-1 | TRBV29-1